These T cell receptor beta chains were read from a single sample in a study of blood T cells in healthy people across ages. TCRdb itself ran the 5' RACE reads through MiXCR, one entry per CDR3 protein. This table has roughly 1,500,000 distinct CDR3 sequences, roughly a third appearing once. Sequencing input: blood. The receptors derive from a woman between 25 and 40 years old in good health. The conserved cysteine and the conserved F or W are not part of the CDR3 here. Clone size appears in some rows only: once, few, many, or a class for an expanded clone.

TRBV20-1	TRBJ1-4	NA	SARGDRGLF
TRBV7-7	TRBJ2-5	NA	ASSWTVKETQY
TRBV15	TRBJ2-5	many	ATSTGAGTQETQY
TRBV29-1	TRBJ2-5	many	SVVGYQETQY
TRBV29-1	TRBJ1-3	NA	SVGEFSGNTIY
TRBV6-6	TRBJ2-7	NA	ASSYGTRGSSYEQY
TRBV20-1	NA	NA	SAENTYNEQY
TRBV12-3/TRBV12-4	TRBJ2-3	NA	AGSQGDTQY
TRBV4-2	TRBJ2-7	NA	ASSQVGGGYEQY
TRBV2	TRBJ2-5	NA	ASRYIDSQETQY